The 25 T cell receptor beta chains below come from one sample, sequenced in a study of CD4 T cells in relation to SARS-CoV-2 and coronaviruses. Sequencing used immunoSEQ multiplex PCR; TCRdb keeps in-frame clones, though not all of them. The sample includes 20,000 to 25,000 clones, roughly 80% of them seen just once. Before the COVID-19 pandemic, during about 2010-2018, CD4+ T cells were taken from unexposed donors. The cells were cultured for approximately 10 days before CD4+ T cells were isolated. Their cognate antigens are unknown. Material for sequencing was CD4+ T cells from PBMCs, cultured in vitro. The receptors stem from a human donor in good health.

V gene TRBV18 combines with J gene TRBJ1-5, with 8 bases aligning to TRBD1. This CDR3 comprises 15 residues. Germline CDR1 and CDR2: KGHSH and LQKENI. Trimming at V came to 4 bases and at J to 6 bases, leaving 8 bases not matched to a gene. The CDR3 protein is CASSLSTGVGQPQHF. CDR3 coding DNA: TGTGCCAGCTCACTCTCGACAGGGGTAGGTCAGCCCCAGCATTTT.

This chain connects TRBV6-6 to TRBJ1-1; D uncertain. V lost 6 bases, J lost 1 base, and 9 bases lay in between. The CDR3 is made up of 13 amino acids. Per germline, CDR1 MNHNY and CDR2 SVGAGI (reference sequence). CDR3 DNA sequence: TGTGCCAGCAGCGGCCGGACGAACACTGAAGCTTTCTTT. It encodes CASSGRTNTEAFF.

The J gene is TRBJ2-5, the V gene TRBV9; D tentatively fits TRBD1 or TRBD2 (5 bases each). V lost 4 bases and J 1 base, leaving 11 bases between the germline ends. This CDR3 has 14 amino acids. Germline CDR1 SGDLS, CDR2 YYNGEE. CDR3 amino acids: CASSTGTSQETQYF. CDR3 DNA sequence: TGTGCCAGCAGCACCGGGACCAGCCAAGAGACCCAGTACTTC.

The chain carries TRBV27 and TRBJ2-7; D is ambiguous. This CDR3 is built from 13 residues. Germline V gives CDR1 MNHEY, CDR2 SMNVEV (reference sequence). V gave up 3 bases and J gave up 1 base, with 7 bases separating them. The CDR3 DNA reads as TGTGCCAGCAGTTTGGGCCGTTCCTACGAGCAGTACTTC. This sequence encodes CASSLGRSYEQYF.

The chain couples TRBV12-1 to TRBJ1-5; TRBD1, the table's D call, was not compared with the DNA. TRBV12-1 is given as a pseudogene. The CDR3 has 17 amino acids. CDR3 sequence: CASPGSQGFIGNQPQHF. The CDR3 nucleotides are TGTGCCAGCCCCGGGTCTCAGGGGTTTATAGGCAATCAGCCCCAGCATTTT.

The V gene is TRBV13, the J gene TRBJ2-5, with a weak D call TRBD1 (5 bases). V was cut by 3 bases and J by 2 bases, with 10 bases left in between. Germline CDR1 is PRHDT and CDR2 is FYEKMQ (reference sequence). This CDR3 has 14 amino acids. The CDR3 nucleotides read TGTGCCAGCAGCTTTAACAGGATGCAAGAGACCCAGTACTTC. It specifies CASSFNRMQETQYF.

The V gene is TRBV6-1, the J gene TRBJ2-1; no clear D gene. The V gene's germline CDR1 is MNHNS and CDR2 SASEGT. V shed 7 bases and J shed 1 base, with 14 bases lying between them. The CDR3 contains 15 residues. CDR3 coding DNA: TGTGCCAGCAACCCCGCAGGATCTTCCTACAATGAGCAGTTCTTC. Its protein is CASNPAGSSYNEQFF.

The chain combines TRBV7-9 with TRBJ1-3; D is uncertain. The germline V and J ends were trimmed by 1 base and 2 bases, with 6 bases remaining between them. The CDR3 runs 14 residues. Germline V gene data show CDR1 as SEHNR and CDR2 as FQNEAQ (reference sequence). DNA of the CDR3: TGTGCCAGCAGCTTAGACCTCCCTGGAAACACCATATATTTT. Translating gives CASSLDLPGNTIYF.

The chain's CDR3 is CASSRAQGPQPQHF. The DNA of the CDR3 is TGTGCCAGCAGCCGGGCCCAGGGGCCTCAGCCCCAGCATTTT. This chain connects TRBV28 to TRBJ1-5; possibly TRBD1 for D (6 bases). The CDR3 runs 14 residues. With 6 bases removed from V and 6 bases from J, the gap between germline ends came to 15 bases. In germline, CDR1 is MDHEN, CDR2 SYDVKM.

This clone occurred a few times. This chain connects TRBV19 to TRBJ2-7; D not resolved. This CDR3 has 14 amino acids. Trimming left V 1 base short and J 2 bases short, with 9 bases between. Germline V lookup: CDR1 LNHDA, CDR2 SQIVND (reference sequence). This CDR3 is CASSIGETPYEQYF. CDR3 nucleotide sequence: TGTGCCAGTAGTATAGGAGAAACGCCCTACGAGCAGTACTTC.

This sequence joins TRBV5-1 and TRBJ1-3; D is uncertain. The CDR3 sequence is 14 residues long. Trimming took 2 bases from V and 4 from J, leaving 10 bases between them. The germline V gene has CDR1 SGHRS and CDR2 YFSETQ. The CDR3 sequence: CASSFAGNGNTIYF. CDR3 DNA: TGCGCCAGCAGCTTTGCAGGTAACGGAAACACCATATATTTT.

The chain couples TRBV6-1 to TRBJ2-7; D remains ambiguous. CDR1 and CDR2 (germline): MNHNS, SASEGT. The CDR3 totals 12 residues. Trimming cost V 3 bases and J 1 base, with 4 bases left between them. CDR3 sequence (DNA): TGTGCCAGCAGTGAGCTTTCCTACGAGCAGTACTTC. Translation gives CASSELSYEQYF.

The chain carries TRBV7-9 and TRBJ2-1; D unresolved. Germline-derived CDR1 and CDR2 are SEHNR and FQNEAQ (reference sequence). The CDR3 sequence is 14 residues long. V lost 4 bases and J 8 bases, leaving 15 bases between the germline ends. CDR3 residues: CASSSREIWDEQFF. The DNA of the CDR3 is TGTGCCAGCAGCTCACGCGAGATTTGGGATGAGCAGTTCTTC.

This rearrangement joins TRBV14 to TRBJ2-7; 11 nucleotides align to TRBD2. The ends lost 4 bases at V and 3 bases at J; junction bases unmatched: 8. The CDR3 covers 16 residues. CDR1 is SGHDN and CDR2 is FVKESK in the germline V gene. The CDR3 region has the DNA TGTGCCAGCAGCCCACTCGGGACTAGCGGCCACTACGAGCAGTACTTC. Amino acid sequence: CASSPLGTSGHYEQYF.

J is TRBJ2-7 and V is TRBV7-3, with 9 bases identical to TRBD1. Germline V lookup: CDR1 SGHTA, CDR2 FQGTGA. With 5 bases clipped from V and 6 bases from J, the junction kept 5 bases outside the gene matches. The CDR3 runs to 13 residues. CDR3: CASSPVDRGEQYF. DNA of the CDR3: TGTGCCAGCAGCCCCGTGGACAGGGGCGAGCAGTACTTC. Drawing the rest from reference TRBV7-3 and TRBJ2-7, the complete variable domain is GAGVSQTPSNKVTEKGKYVELRCDPISGHTALYWYRQSLGQGPEFLIYFQGTGAADDSGLPNDRFFAVRPEGSVSTLKIQRTERGDSAVYLCASSPVDRGEQYFGPGTRLTVT.

The chain recombines TRBV4-1 with TRBJ2-3, with 12 bases fitting TRBD2. Germline V gene lookup returns CDR1 MGHRA and CDR2 YSYEKL. The length of the CDR3 is 17 residues. V lost 1 base and J lost 2; bases outside the gene matches: 4. CDR3 protein: CASSQAGLAGPTDTQYF. The CDR3 nucleotides read TGCGCCAGCAGCCAAGCTGGACTAGCGGGGCCCACAGATACGCAGTATTTT.

The chain carries TRBV3-1 (or the pseudogene TRBV3-2) and TRBJ1-6; D is unclear. The V end lost 4 bases, the J end lost 6 bases, and 7 bases lay between the germline ends. This CDR3 has 13 amino acids. Germline V CDR1 and CDR2: LGHDT, YNNKEL (reference sequence). CDR3 DNA sequence: TGTGCCAGCAGCCGAGAACCTAATTCACCCCTCCACTTT. Its protein is CASSREPNSPLHF.

The chain couples TRBV14 to TRBJ2-7; D gene unclear. Trimming took off 4 bases at V and 4 bases at J, with 11 bases between the two ends. Germline V lookup: CDR1 SGHDN, CDR2 FVKESK. The CDR3 is 13 amino acids. Here the CDR3 reads CASSLEDGYEQYF. CDR3 in DNA: TGTGCCAGCAGCCTAGAGGACGGGTACGAGCAGTACTTC.

The chain recombines TRBV30 with TRBJ2-7, with 7 bases that match TRBD1. The trim removed 5 bases at V and 4 bases at J, leaving 5 bases unmatched. CDR1 and CDR2 (germline): GTSNPN, SVGIG (reference sequence). The CDR3 loop spans 12 amino acids. The CDR3 region has the DNA TGTGCCTGGGGCCGACAGGGATACGAGCAGTACTTC. Amino acid sequence: CAWGRQGYEQYF.

V usage is TRBV7-2 and J usage is TRBJ2-6, with D maybe TRBD1 (5 bases). Between the trimmed V and J ends, which lost 8 bases and 0 bases, there was a span of 8 bases. This CDR3 contains 14 residues. CDR1 and CDR2 (germline): SGHTA, FQGNSA. The CDR3 is CASADSSGANVLTF. CDR3 coding DNA: TGTGCCAGCGCTGACAGCTCTGGGGCCAACGTCCTGACTTTC.

V usage is TRBV6-6 and J usage is TRBJ2-2; no clear D. V lost 2 bases and J lost 5, with 9 bases in between. CDR3 length: 14 amino acids. Looked up from germline, CDR1 is MNHNY and CDR2 is SVGAGI (reference sequence). CDR3 sequence (DNA): TGTGCCAGCAGTTACGACTTTGGGACCGGGGAGCTGTTTTTT. It encodes CASSYDFGTGELFF.

The chain employs TRBV4-1 and TRBJ1-5, with D tentatively TRBD1 (6 bases). The V gene's germline CDR1 is MGHRA and CDR2 YSYEKL. The V end lost 4 bases, the J end lost 5 bases, and 15 bases lay between the germline ends. The CDR3 spans 15 residues. CDR3 residues: CASSPPGRGYQPQHF. DNA for the CDR3: TGCGCCAGCAGCCCTCCAGGCAGGGGATATCAGCCCCAGCATTTT.

The J gene is TRBJ1-2, the V gene TRBV10-3; D is undetermined. CDR3 length: 14 amino acids. V gave up 2 bases and J gave up 7 bases, with 14 bases separating them. Germline CDR1 ENHRY, CDR2 SYGVKD. CDR3 bases: TGTGCCATCAGTGAGCCGGATACCGCAGGTGGCTACACCTTC. Translating gives CAISEPDTAGGYTF.

The V gene is TRBV2, the J gene TRBJ2-1; D is ambiguous. There are 12 residues in the CDR3. Between the trimmed V and J ends, which lost 6 bases and 4 bases, there was a span of 7 bases. The germline gives CDR1 SNHLY, CDR2 FYNNEI. The chain's CDR3 is CASRDQYNEQFF. CDR3 nucleotides: TGTGCCAGCAGAGACCAGTACAATGAGCAGTTCTTC.

This chain joins TRBV2 and TRBJ1-4; no definite D call. The V and J ends lost 10 bases and 0 bases respectively, with 9 bases between them. The V gene's germline CDR1 is SNHLY and CDR2 FYNNEI. The CDR3 sequence is 13 residues long. The CDR3 coding sequence is TGTGCCACCAAGTCGTCAACTAATGAAAAACTGTTTTTT. It is translated as CATKSSTNEKLFF. The variable domain in full, completed from reference TRBV2 and TRBJ1-4, reads EPEVTQTPSHQVTQMGQEVILRCVPISNHLYFYWYRQILGQKVEFLVSFYNNEISEKSEIFDDQFSVERPDGSNFTLKIRSTKLEDSAMYFCATKSSTNEKLFFGSGTQLSVL.